This TCR beta chain emerged from a study of blood T cell repertoires in COVID-19. In the study overall: Sources were T cells, B-cell-depleted T cells, or PBMCs; the material itself was cDNA or gDNA.

The Seattle patients joined while their infection was active and were tracked longitudinally afterward. Trimming cost V 6 bases and J 3 bases; bases outside gene matches: 12. Germline V gene lookup returns CDR1 SNHLY and CDR2 FYNNEI. CDR3 length: 17 amino acids. The sample holds one count of this clone. In the authors' workflow: Amplification with reference gene primers provided the estimates of nucleated cell counts. Sequencing used immunoSEQ multiplex PCR; TCRdb keeps in-frame clones, though not all of them. V and J calls and clone size are copied from that table; D and trimming were computed from the DNA. The sample lists about 200,000 clones, roughly 92% occurring once.

The sample comprised peripheral blood. This clonotype was obtained from a man aged 25-40 years with COVID-19, enrolled during active disease. The genes are TRBV2 and TRBJ1-5; 9 bases are a match to TRBD1. CDR3 DNA sequence: TGTGCCAGCAGCGACACACAGGGGGCGGGTTACAATCAGCCCCAGCATTTT. Amino acid sequence: CASSDTQGAGYNQPQHF. The full variable domain, in which reference TRBV2 and TRBJ1-5 provide the parts outside the CDR3, is EPEVTQTPSHQVTQMGQEVILRCVPISNHLYFYWYRQILGQKVEFLVSFYNNEISEKSEIFDDQFSVERPDGSNFTLKIRSTKLEDSAMYFCASSDTQGAGYNQPQHFGDGTRLSIL.